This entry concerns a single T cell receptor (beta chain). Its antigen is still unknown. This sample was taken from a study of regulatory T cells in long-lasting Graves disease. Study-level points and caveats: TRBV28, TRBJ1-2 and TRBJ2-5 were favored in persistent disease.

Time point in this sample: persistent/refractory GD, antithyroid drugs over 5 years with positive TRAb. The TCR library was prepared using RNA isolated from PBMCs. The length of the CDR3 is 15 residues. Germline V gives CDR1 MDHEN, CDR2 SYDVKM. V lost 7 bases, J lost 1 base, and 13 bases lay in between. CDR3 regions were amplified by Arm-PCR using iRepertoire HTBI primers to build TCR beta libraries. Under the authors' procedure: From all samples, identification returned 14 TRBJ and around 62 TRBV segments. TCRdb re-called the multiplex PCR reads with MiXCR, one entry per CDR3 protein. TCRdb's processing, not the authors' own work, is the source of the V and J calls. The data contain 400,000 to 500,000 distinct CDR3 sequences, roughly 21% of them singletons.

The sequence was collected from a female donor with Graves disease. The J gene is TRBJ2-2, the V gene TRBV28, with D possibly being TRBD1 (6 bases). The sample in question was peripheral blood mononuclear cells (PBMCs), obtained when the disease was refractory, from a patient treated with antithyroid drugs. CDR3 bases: TGTGCCAGCAAAGAAACAGGGAAGAACACCGGGGAGCTGTTTTTT. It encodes CASKETGKNTGELFF.